The 21 T cell receptor beta chains below were found in one sample sequenced in a study of sequential checkpoint blockade in melanoma. Sample treatment: randomized to nivolumab then ipilimumab (arm A) or the reverse (arm B). Produced via immunoSEQ multiplex PCR; TCRdb's table is partial and in-frame only. The sample lists under 7,500 clones, roughly a quarter occurring once. This sample comprised tumor tissue (inferred from file names), obtained from a patient given nivolumab and ipilimumab in sequence. The receptors stem from a human donor with melanoma.

The J gene is TRBJ2-1, the V gene TRBV5-1; 10 bases line up with TRBD2. CDR3 length equals 15 residues. The junction had 3 bases not matched to a gene; V was cut back by 3 bases and J by 3 bases. The V gene's germline CDR1 is SGHRS and CDR2 YFSETQ. CDR3 nucleotides: TGCGCCAGCAGCTCAGGACTAGCGGACTACAATGAGCAGTTCTTC. Its translation is CASSSGLADYNEQFF. Full variable domain (missing parts from reference TRBV5-1 and TRBJ2-1): KAGVTQTPRYLIKTRGQQVTLSCSPISGHRSVSWYQQTPGQGLQFLFEYFSETQRNKGNFPGRFSGRQFSNSRSEMNVSTLELGDSALYLCASSSGLADYNEQFFGPGTRLTVL.

This chain links TRBV6-8 with TRBJ1-1; D possibly corresponds to TRBD1 (5 bases). Germline loops: CDR1 MNHGY, CDR2 SAAAGT. V was clipped by 4 bases and J by 0 bases, with 9 bases between them. CDR3 length: 14 residues. The CDR3 reads CASSFAGLNTEAFF. The CDR3 coding sequence is TGTGCCAGCAGTTTCGCGGGGCTGAACACTGAAGCTTTCTTT.

The J gene is TRBJ2-7, the V gene TRBV5-1; perhaps D is TRBD1 or TRBD2 (6 bases each). CDR1 SGHRS and CDR2 YFSETQ come from the germline V gene. V dropped 4 bases and J dropped 5 bases, with 19 bases sitting between them. The CDR3 runs 15 residues. The DNA of the CDR3 is TGCGCCAGCAGCCTGTCAGTTGGGGGGCTGAACGAGCAGTACTTC. This encodes CASSLSVGGLNEQYF.

The V and J genes are TRBV25-1 and TRBJ2-5; TRBD1 aligns across 10 bases. The CDR3 has 15 residues. Germline V lookup: CDR1 MGHDK, CDR2 SYGVNS. The trim removed 2 bases at V and 4 bases at J, leaving 4 bases unmatched. The CDR3 loop is CASSEGTGERETQYF. CDR3 nucleotides: TGTGCCAGCAGTGAAGGGACAGGGGAACGAGAGACCCAGTACTTC.

By proportion, this clone is medium-sized. The chain has TRBV9 and TRBJ1-1; D is perhaps TRBD1 (5 bases). Germline-derived CDR1 and CDR2 are SGDLS and YYNGEE. Trimming left V 3 bases short and J 4 bases short, with 19 bases between. The CDR3 is 16 residues long. Here the CDR3 reads CASSGEKGSLGTEAFF. DNA of the CDR3: TGTGCCAGCAGCGGGGAGAAGGGGTCTCTAGGCACTGAAGCTTTCTTT. The variable domain in full, completed from reference TRBV9 and TRBJ1-1, reads DSGVTQTPKHLITATGQRVTLRCSPRSGDLSVYWYQQSLDQGLQFLIQYYNGEERAKGNILERFSAQQFPDLHSELNLSSLELGDSALYFCASSGEKGSLGTEAFFGQGTRLTVV.

The J gene is TRBJ2-7, the V gene TRBV11-3, with D possibly being TRBD1 (5 bases). The CDR3 sequence is 14 residues long. The ends were cut back, 5 bases at V and 7 bases at J, with 18 bases in the middle. Germline V gives CDR1 SGHNT, CDR2 YENEEA. CDR3 amino acids: CASSHDDSLWEQYF. The DNA of the CDR3 is TGTGCCAGCAGCCACGACGACAGTCTTTGGGAGCAGTACTTC.

This clone appeared a few times. CDR3 amino acids: CASRYTLYEQYF. The CDR3 coding sequence is TGTGCCAGCAGGTACACTCTCTACGAGCAGTACTTC. V and J are TRBV6-8 and TRBJ2-7; D unclear. The ends were cut back, 6 bases at V and 3 bases at J, with 9 bases in the middle. Germline V CDR1 and CDR2: MNHGY, SAAAGT. The CDR3 is made up of 12 amino acids.

The chain uses TRBV19 and TRBJ1-5; D not certain. Germline CDR1 reads LNHDA; CDR2 reads SQIVND (reference sequence). The CDR3 is 15 residues long. Trimming removed 2 bases from V and 0 bases from J, with 8 bases in between. The CDR3 nucleotides are TGTGCCAGTAGTATATCGGGGAATAGCAATCAGCCCCAGCATTTT. Protein: CASSISGNSNQPQHF.

This clone is medium-sized within its sample. The chain links TRBV9 to TRBJ2-5; D is ambiguous. CDR1 SGDLS and CDR2 YYNGEE come from the germline V gene. The germline V and J ends were trimmed by 3 bases and 7 bases, with 16 bases remaining between them. The CDR3 has 14 residues. The CDR3 DNA follows: TGTGCCAGCAGCGCCCAACTGGCGGAAGGGACCCAGTACTTC. Residues: CASSAQLAEGTQYF.

The table lists this clone with many counts. The rearrangement links TRBV11-3 to TRBJ1-2, with D perhaps matching TRBD1 (5 bases). Trimming removed 3 bases at V and 1 base at J, with 15 bases between. The CDR3 sequence is 16 residues long. Germline loops: CDR1 SGHNT, CDR2 YENEEA. This CDR3 is CASSLPGRGVNYGYTF. DNA of the CDR3: TGTGCCAGCAGCTTGCCCGGAAGGGGTGTTAACTATGGCTACACCTTC.

The chain has TRBV5-1 and TRBJ1-2, with a possible D match to TRBD1 (5 bases). Trimming removed 3 bases from V and 0 bases from J, with 12 bases in between. Germline CDR1 reads SGHRS; CDR2 reads YFSETQ. The CDR3 loop spans 15 amino acids. The DNA for the CDR3 is TGCGCCAGCAGCTACCGACAGCCTGCTAACTATGGCTACACCTTC. As protein: CASSYRQPANYGYTF.

The gene calls are TRBV6-8 and TRBJ1-1; the match to TRBD1 covers 8 bases. Trimming removed 5 bases from V and 3 bases from J; junction bases left unmatched: 5. The germline gives CDR1 MNHGY, CDR2 SAAAGT. The CDR3 totals 14 residues. The CDR3 coding sequence is TGTGCCAGCAGTATAGTGGACAGGGACACTGAAGCTTTCTTT. It is translated as CASSIVDRDTEAFF.

This chain uses TRBV10-2 with TRBJ1-1; TRBD1 agrees at 12 bases. The CDR3 totals 14 residues. Unmatched junction bases numbered 3, after V lost 4 bases and J lost 6 bases. Germline V gene lookup returns CDR1 WSHSY and CDR2 SAAADI. The CDR3 spells CASSGDRGRSEAFF. The CDR3 DNA reads as TGCGCCAGCAGTGGGGACAGGGGGCGATCTGAAGCTTTCTTT.

The chain joins TRBV6-8 to TRBJ1-1; D is possibly TRBD1 (5 bases). CDR1 is MNHGY, CDR2 SAAAGT, per germline. With 10 bases removed from V and 3 bases from J, the gap between germline ends came to 21 bases. The CDR3 has 15 residues. The DNA of the CDR3 is TGTGCCATCACCGGGCGGGGAGGGGCGGACACTGAAGCTTTCTTT. Its translation is CAITGRGGADTEAFF.

V gene TRBV18 combines with J gene TRBJ2-3; 8 nucleotides line up with TRBD1. This CDR3 has 17 amino acids. Trimming removed 3 bases from V and 0 bases from J; junction bases left unmatched: 8. Germline V gene sequence: CDR1 KGHSH, CDR2 LQKENI. CDR3 in DNA: TGTGCCAGCTCACCTGACGTGACAGGGGATAGCACAGATACGCAGTATTTT. It encodes CASSPDVTGDSTDTQYF. The variable domain in full, completed from reference TRBV18 and TRBJ2-3, reads NAGVMQNPRHLVRRRGQEARLRCSPMKGHSHVYWYRQLPEEGLKFMVYLQKENIIDESGMPKERFSAEFPKEGPSILRIQQVVRGDSAAYFCASSPDVTGDSTDTQYFGPGTRLTVL.

The rearrangement uses TRBV16 and TRBJ1-6; no clear D. The ends were cut back, 4 bases at V and 11 bases at J, with 18 bases in the middle. The CDR3 runs to 15 residues. In germline, CDR1 is KGHSY, CDR2 FQNENV. In nucleotides, the CDR3 is TGTGCCAGCAGCCTCGCAGGAGACCTAATAACACCCCTCCACTTT. Translation: CASSLAGDLITPLHF.

The rearrangement joins TRBV6-8 to TRBJ1-2, with TRBD1 matching over 9 bases. J was trimmed by 6 bases and V by 2 bases; bases with no gene match: 4. The CDR3 is made up of 14 amino acids. Germline assignment: CDR1 MNHGY and CDR2 SAAAGT. The CDR3, as DNA: TGTGCCAGCAGTTACAGGTGGACAGGGGATGGCTACACCTTC. It specifies CASSYRWTGDGYTF.

By frequency in the sample, this clone is medium-sized. The CDR3 nucleotides are TGTGCCACCTCTAGCGGGGGGTTAAACACCGGGGAGCTGTTTTTT. Protein: CATSSGGLNTGELFF. This sequence joins TRBV9 and TRBJ2-2; 11 bases fit TRBD2. The CDR3 covers 15 residues. Germline V gene sequence: CDR1 SGDLS, CDR2 YYNGEE. V dropped 9 bases and J dropped 2; count of bases not matched to a gene: 6.

The J gene is TRBJ1-2, the V gene TRBV19; tentatively, D is TRBD1 (6 bases). The V gene lost 5 bases and the J gene lost 1 base, with 14 bases spanning the gap. Germline CDR1 and CDR2: LNHDA and SQIVND (reference sequence). The CDR3 runs 15 residues. The CDR3 protein is CASSAIRGSNYGYTF. In nucleotides, the CDR3 is TGTGCCAGTAGTGCGATCAGGGGCAGTAACTATGGCTACACCTTC.

A few counts support this clone. V usage is TRBV11-3 and J usage is TRBJ2-3, with D tentatively TRBD1 (6 bases). Trimming took 5 bases from V and 3 from J, leaving 15 bases between them. CDR1 SGHNT and CDR2 YENEEA come from the germline V gene. The CDR3 spans 15 residues. The CDR3 coding sequence is TGTGCCAGCAGCGCCCAGCAGGGGCAAACAGATACGCAGTATTTT. Protein sequence: CASSAQQGQTDTQYF.

The rearrangement joins TRBV5-1 to TRBJ2-1; D gene ambiguous. This CDR3 has 16 amino acids. The germline V gene has CDR1 SGHRS and CDR2 YFSETQ. V was shortened by 1 base and J by 2 bases, with 13 bases between the two germline ends. The CDR3 here is CASSLFSLEAYNEQFF. The CDR3 DNA reads as TGCGCCAGCAGCTTGTTTAGTCTCGAGGCCTACAATGAGCAGTTCTTC.